A single sample is the source of the 25 T cell receptor beta chains below, sequenced in a study of tumor-infiltrating lymphocytes in primary liver carcinoma. The study co-extracted DNA and RNA from roughly 20-30 mg of unsorted bulk tissue. Reverse transcription of 450 to 500 ng total RNA with a constant-region primer produced TCR beta cDNA. Libraries for TCR beta were built through three nested multiplex PCR rounds, which together made up a slightly modified ARM-PCR procedure. For around 10 cycles apiece, the opening two PCR rounds ran with TRBV1-TRBV30 forward primers and a C-beta reverse primer. TCRdb re-analysed the multiplex PCR reads in MiXCR, keeping a single row per CDR3 protein. The sample records under 150,000 distinct CDR3 sequences, around 65% being singletons. Sequencing used tumor-adjacent normal liver tissue. Receptors were obtained from a woman aged 60-75 years with primary liver carcinoma and hepatitis B virus infection.

The sample holds many counts of this clonotype. This chain joins TRBV4-1 and TRBJ2-6, with D perhaps TRBD1 (6 bases). This CDR3 has 17 residues. CDR1 is MGHRA, CDR2 YSYEKL, per germline. V dropped 5 bases and J dropped 0 bases, with 14 bases sitting between them. CDR3 coding DNA: TGCGCCAGCAGCGGGGACACGCTTCCCTCTGGGGCCAACGTCCTGACTTTC. Translating it yields CASSGDTLPSGANVLTF.

Remarks on this clonotype: The junction does not match germline at one end; this may be a read error. The chain links TRBV12-3 or TRBV12-4 to TRBJ2-1; D is possibly TRBD2 (5 bases). The CDR3 runs 14 residues. The CDR3 bases are TGTGTCAGCAGTTTACTAGTGGCCTTTCATGAGCAGTTCTTC. It encodes CVSSLLVAFHEQFF.

The sample holds many counts of this clonotype. This sequence joins TRBV5-1 and TRBJ2-3, with D perhaps matching TRBD1 (5 bases). This CDR3 is built from 13 residues. V was trimmed by 9 bases and J by 0 bases, leaving 11 bases between them. The germline V gene has CDR1 SGHRS and CDR2 YFSETQ. In nucleotides, the CDR3 is TGCGCCACCCAGGGCGGCAGCACAGATACGCAGTATTTT. Protein product: CATQGGSTDTQYF.

A note on this clonotype: The junction does not match germline at one end; this may be a read error. The rearrangement joins TRBV6-1 to TRBJ2-5, with TRBD1 matching 8 bases. This CDR3 has 15 residues. Germline assignment: CDR1 MNHNS and CDR2 SASEGT. The CDR3 here is CASSVQGGGQVTQYF. The CDR3 DNA is TGTGCTAGCAGTGTACAGGGGGGAGGCCAAGTGACCCAGTACTTC.

Details on this clonotype: One junction end does not reproduce the germline sequence, and a read error may be involved. V is TRBV4-2 and J is TRBJ2-4; maybe TRBD1 (5 bases). Germline-derived CDR1 and CDR2 are LGHNA and YNFKEQ. The CDR3 length is 17 residues. The CDR3 reads CASSQISRTTSKKIQYF. CDR3 DNA sequence: TGTGCCAGCAGCCAAATATCTCGGACAACGAGCAAAAAGATTCAGTACTTC.

This clonotype was counted once. The chain is built from TRBV21-1 and TRBJ2-3; the table calls TRBD2, which could not be checked here. TRBV21-1 is a documented pseudogene. The CDR3 spans 20 residues. The CDR3: CASSKDSPGASRSLTDTQYF. In DNA, the CDR3 is TGTGCCAGCAGCAAAGACTCCCCCGGGGCTAGTCGTTCCTTGACGGATACGCAGTATTTT.

With regard to this clonotype: One junction end does not reproduce the germline sequence, and a read error may be involved. This sequence joins TRBV15 and TRBJ2-7; possibly TRBD2 for D (5 bases). The CDR3 is 15 residues long. Germline V gene data show CDR1 as LNHNV and CDR2 as YYDKDF (reference sequence). CDR3 bases: TGTGCAACCAACCCTAGCCCTTCGAGCTCCTACGAGCAGTACTTC. This sequence encodes CATNPSPSSSYEQYF. The variable domain in full, with the rest retrieved from reference TRBV15 and TRBJ2-7, is DAMVIQNPRYQVTQFGKPVTLSCSQTLNHNVMYWYQQKSSQAPKLLFHYYDKDFNNEADTPDNFQSRRPNTSFCFLDIRSPGLGDTAMYLCATNPSPSSSYEQYFGPGTRLTVT.

With regard to this clonotype: This may be a read error: a much more frequent sequence differs by one nucleotide. V and J are TRBV21-1 and TRBJ2-7; the D call of TRBD1 is as the table states it, not checked on the DNA. TRBV21-1 is a recognized pseudogene. This CDR3 is built from 18 residues. The CDR3 loop reads CASSPISRDREPSYEQYF. The CDR3 DNA reads as TGTGCCAGCAGCCCGATATCCCGGGACAGGGAACCATCCTACGAGCAGTACTTC.

A word on this clonotype: One end of the junction varies from germline; a read error may be responsible. The J gene is TRBJ1-1, the V gene TRBV11-2; 7 bases match TRBD1. This CDR3 spans 16 amino acids. The germline V gene has CDR1 SGHAT and CDR2 FQNNGV. The CDR3 DNA sequence: TGTGCCAGCAGCGACACGACAGGGTACATTCGTTCTGAAGCTTTATTT. Translated: CASSDTTGYIRSEALF.

Of note for this clonotype: Germline and junction disagree at one end, which may indicate a read error. DNA for the CDR3: TGTGCCAGCAACTTAGATAGGACTGCGGAGCTGTCTTTT. The encoded protein is CASNLDRTAELSF. The chain uses TRBV11-2 and TRBJ2-2; tentative D call: TRBD2 (5 bases). The CDR3 consists of 13 residues. Per germline, CDR1 SGHAT and CDR2 FQNNGV.

Remarks on this clonotype: One end of the junction varies from germline; a read error may be responsible. The V and J genes are TRBV11-3 and TRBJ2-1; tentative D call: TRBD2 (5 bases). From germline, CDR1 is SGHNT and CDR2 YENEEA. The CDR3 is 15 amino acids. The CDR3 DNA follows: TGTGCCAGTAGCCAGACTAACGGAGTTTACAATAAGCAGTTCTTC. Its protein is CASSQTNGVYNKQFF. Drawing the rest from reference TRBV11-3 and TRBJ2-1, the complete variable domain is EAGVVQSPRYKIIEKKQPVAFWCNPISGHNTLYWYLQNLGQGPELLIRYENEEAVDDSQLPKDRFSAERLKGVDSTLKIQPAELGDSAVYLCASSQTNGVYNKQFFGPGTRLTVL.

With respect to this clonotype: Likely a read error: the CDR3 ends without its conserved phenylalanine or tryptophan. The genes are TRBV7-2 and TRBJ1-3; TRBD1 is a possible D gene (6 bases). The germline V gene has CDR1 SGHTA and CDR2 FQGNSA. Deletions cut 4 bases from V and 2 bases from J, with 12 bases between. The CDR3 consists of 15 residues. CDR3 DNA sequence: TGTGCCAGCAGCTCAAGGGGGTTCGCTGGAAACACCATATATTAT. This translates into CASSSRGFAGNTIYY.

This clonotype has a count of ten or more. The chain is built from TRBV7-9 and TRBJ2-7, with 13 bases lining up with TRBD2. The CDR3 totals 18 residues. Germline CDR1 reads SEHNR; CDR2 reads FQNEAQ (reference sequence). V lost 5 bases, J lost 6 bases, and 16 bases stayed unmatched. The CDR3 here is CASSPNRALAGGSSEQYF. In DNA, the CDR3 is TGTGCCAGCAGCCCCAACCGAGCACTAGCGGGAGGGTCTAGCGAGCAGTACTTC.

V gene TRBV18 combines with J gene TRBJ2-7, with D possibly TRBD2 on 6 matching bases. The CDR3 contains 17 residues. V gave up 4 bases and J gave up 4 bases, with 23 bases separating them. Germline V lookup: CDR1 KGHSH, CDR2 LQKENI. CDR3 DNA: TGTGCCAGCTCACGACCCGGGACTTCACCATCTTCTTACGAGCAGTACTTC. It translates to CASSRPGTSPSSYEQYF.

Notes on this clonotype: An end of the junction does not agree with germline; a read error may underlie this. The chain carries TRBV4-2 and TRBJ2-7; TRBD2 might be the D (6 bases). Germline V gives CDR1 LGHNA, CDR2 YNFKEQ. This CDR3 contains 14 residues. The CDR3 here is CANSRNGRSYEQYF. DNA for the CDR3: TGTGCCAACAGCCGTAATGGGAGGTCCTACGAGCAGTACTTC.

Note on this clonotype: Germline and junction disagree at one end, which may indicate a read error. The rearrangement links TRBV6-2 or TRBV6-3 to TRBJ1-5; D might be TRBD1 (5 bases). Germline V lookup: CDR1 MNHEY, CDR2 SVGEGT. The CDR3 covers 11 residues. CDR3 protein: CVSSRRAAQHF. The CDR3 DNA reads as TGTGTCAGCAGCCGCAGGGCAGCCCAGCATTTT.

A word on this clonotype: The junction departs from germline at one end; a sequencing error may be responsible. This chain connects TRBV30 to TRBJ2-1; 7 nucleotides match TRBD2. CDR1 and CDR2 from the germline V gene are GTSNPN and SVGIG (reference sequence). CDR3 length: 13 residues. The CDR3 region is CAWNWREYNEQLF. The DNA of the CDR3 is TGTGCCTGGAATTGGCGGGAGTACAATGAACAGCTCTTC.

Of note for this clonotype: The junction shows a germline mismatch at one end, possibly a read error. The chain couples TRBV11-2 to TRBJ2-1; weak D call: TRBD2 (5 bases). This CDR3 has 15 amino acids. CDR1 SGHAT and CDR2 FQNNGV come from the germline V gene. For the CDR3, the DNA is TGTGCCAACAGCCGATTAGCGTCGGGATACAATGAGCAGTTCTTT. Translation: CANSRLASGYNEQFF.

CDR3 sequence: CASTQVPGQRHSGAGVQFF. The CDR3 coding sequence is TGTGCCAGCACCCAAGTCCCGGGACAGAGGCATTCCGGGGCTGGTGTGCAGTTCTTC. This chain links TRBV28 with TRBJ2-1, with TRBD1 matching 7 bases. Trimming at V came to 7 bases and at J to 12 bases, leaving 30 bases not matched to a gene. The CDR3 length is 19 residues. CDR1 MDHEN and CDR2 SYDVKM come from the germline V gene.

About this clonotype itself: The conserved phenylalanine or tryptophan is not found at the CDR3 terminus, so this likely reflects a read error. This chain joins TRBV12-3 or TRBV12-4 and TRBJ2-1; D not resolved. The V end lost 7 bases, the J end lost 2 bases, and 3 bases lay between the germline ends. This CDR3 has 11 residues. The CDR3 region has the DNA TGTGCCAGCACCCCCTACAATGAGCAGTTCATC. Translating it yields CASTPYNEQFI.

Concerning this clonotype: At one end, the junction sequence differs from germline, possibly due to a read error. V and J are TRBV11-2 and TRBJ2-1, with D possibly TRBD2 on 6 matching bases. Germline V lookup: CDR1 SGHAT, CDR2 FQNNGV. The CDR3 covers 14 residues. In DNA form, the CDR3 reads TGTGCCATCAGCTTAGCCGGGAGTCTCAATAAGCAATTCTTC. It is translated as CAISLAGSLNKQFF.

To note about this clonotype: One end of the junction is discordant with germline, which a read error may explain. This chain joins TRBV6-6 and TRBJ2-2, with TRBD2 identical over 9 bases. Germline V gene sequence: CDR1 MNHNY, CDR2 SVGAGI (reference sequence). This CDR3 has 18 amino acids. CDR3 sequence reads: CASSYPETSGPNTRELFF. For the CDR3, the DNA is TGTGCCAGCAGTTACCCAGAGACTAGCGGACCGAACACCAGGGAGCTGTTTTTT.

Only one count was recorded for this clonotype. One end of the junction does not line up with germline, which may come from a read error. The chain combines TRBV10-3 with TRBJ2-3; D is unresolved. This CDR3 contains 15 residues. CDR1 and CDR2 (germline): ENHRY, SYGVKD. CDR3 nucleotides: TGTGCCATCAACCCCTTTTCTGGAAGTACAGATACGCAGTACTTT. Residues: CAINPFSGSTDTQYF.

This clonotype was detected many times. The chain links TRBV11-2 to TRBJ2-2; D is undetermined. The CDR3 runs 15 residues. Per germline, CDR1 SGHAT and CDR2 FQNNGV. V dropped 1 base and J dropped 3 bases, with 9 bases sitting between them. The CDR3 sequence: CASSLGNWDTGELFF. The CDR3 coding sequence is TGTGCCAGCAGCTTAGGGAATTGGGACACCGGGGAGCTGTTTTTT.

This clonotype came up once. The genes are TRBV5-1 and TRBJ2-1; TRBD2 aligns across 12 bases. The CDR3 length is 16 residues. Germline assignment: CDR1 SGHRS and CDR2 YFSETQ. Unmatched junction bases numbered 13, after V lost 6 bases and J lost 9 bases. As DNA, the CDR3 is TGCGCCAGCATCTGGGTGACTAGCGGGAGTGACGGTGAGCAGTTCTTC. Translating gives CASIWVTSGSDGEQFF.